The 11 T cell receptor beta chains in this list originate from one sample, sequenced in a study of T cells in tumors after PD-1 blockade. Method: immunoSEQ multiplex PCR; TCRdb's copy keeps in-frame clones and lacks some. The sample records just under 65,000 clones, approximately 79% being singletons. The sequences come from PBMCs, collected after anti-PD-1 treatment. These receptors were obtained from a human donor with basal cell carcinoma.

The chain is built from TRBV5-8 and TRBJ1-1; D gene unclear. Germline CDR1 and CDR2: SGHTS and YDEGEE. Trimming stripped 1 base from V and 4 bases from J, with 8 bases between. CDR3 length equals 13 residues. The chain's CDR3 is CASSLRDITEAFF. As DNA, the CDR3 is TGTGCCAGCAGCTTGAGGGATATCACTGAAGCTTTCTTT.

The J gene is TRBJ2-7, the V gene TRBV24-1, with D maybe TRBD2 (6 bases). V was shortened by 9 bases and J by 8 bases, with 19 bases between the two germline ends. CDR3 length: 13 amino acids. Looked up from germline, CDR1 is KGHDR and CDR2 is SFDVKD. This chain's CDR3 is CATLGGAPTKQYF. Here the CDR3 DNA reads TGTGCCACCCTGGGCGGGGCCCCTACGAAGCAGTACTTC.

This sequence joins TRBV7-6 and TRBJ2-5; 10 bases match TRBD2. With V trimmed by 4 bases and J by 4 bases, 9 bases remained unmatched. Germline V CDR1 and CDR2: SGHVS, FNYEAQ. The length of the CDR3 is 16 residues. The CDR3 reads CASSSTSGTSVETQYF. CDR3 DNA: TGTGCCAGCAGCTCCACCTCCGGGACTAGCGTAGAGACCCAGTACTTC.

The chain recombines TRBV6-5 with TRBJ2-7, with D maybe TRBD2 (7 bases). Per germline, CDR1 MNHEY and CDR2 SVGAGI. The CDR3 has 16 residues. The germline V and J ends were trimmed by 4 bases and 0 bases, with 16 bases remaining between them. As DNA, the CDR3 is TGTGCCAGCAGTTCCGTCGGGGGGACATACTCCTACGAGCAGTACTTC. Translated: CASSSVGGTYSYEQYF.

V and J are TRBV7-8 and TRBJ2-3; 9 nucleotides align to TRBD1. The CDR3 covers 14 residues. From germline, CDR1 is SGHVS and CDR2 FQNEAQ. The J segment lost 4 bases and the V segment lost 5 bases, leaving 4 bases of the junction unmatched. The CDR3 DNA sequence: TGTGCCAGCAGCAAGGACAGGGGAGCAGATACGCAGTATTTT. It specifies CASSKDRGADTQYF.

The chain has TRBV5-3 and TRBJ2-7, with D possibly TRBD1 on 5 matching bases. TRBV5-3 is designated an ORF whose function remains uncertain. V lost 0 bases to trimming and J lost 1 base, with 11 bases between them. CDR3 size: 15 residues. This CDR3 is CARSLEEGASYEQYF. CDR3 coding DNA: TGTGCCAGAAGCTTGGAGGAAGGGGCATCCTACGAGCAGTACTTC.

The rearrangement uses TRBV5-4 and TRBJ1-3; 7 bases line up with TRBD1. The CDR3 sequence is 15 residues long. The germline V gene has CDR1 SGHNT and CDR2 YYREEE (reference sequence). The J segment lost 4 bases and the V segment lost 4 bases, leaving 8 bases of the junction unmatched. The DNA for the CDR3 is TGTGCCAGCAGCCCCGAGGACAGGAGGGGAAACACCATATATTTT. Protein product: CASSPEDRRGNTIYF.

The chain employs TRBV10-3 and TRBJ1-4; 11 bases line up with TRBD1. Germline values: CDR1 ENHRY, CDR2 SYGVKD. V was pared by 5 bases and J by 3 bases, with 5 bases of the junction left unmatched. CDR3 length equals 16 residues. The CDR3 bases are TGTGCCATCAGTACCGGACAGGGGGCATCTAATGAAAAACTGTTTTTT. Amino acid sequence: CAISTGQGASNEKLFF.

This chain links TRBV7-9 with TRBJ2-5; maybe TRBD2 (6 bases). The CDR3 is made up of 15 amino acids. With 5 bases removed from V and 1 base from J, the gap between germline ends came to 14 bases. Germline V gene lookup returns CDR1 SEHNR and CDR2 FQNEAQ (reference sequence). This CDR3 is CASSPQLARQETQYF. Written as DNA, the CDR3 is TGTGCCAGCAGCCCCCAACTAGCTCGCCAAGAGACCCAGTACTTC.

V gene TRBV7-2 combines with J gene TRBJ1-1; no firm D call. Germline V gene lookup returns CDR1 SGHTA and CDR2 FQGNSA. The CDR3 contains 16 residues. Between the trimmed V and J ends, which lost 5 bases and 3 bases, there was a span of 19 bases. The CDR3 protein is CASSRRPTLPYTEAFF. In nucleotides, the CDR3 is TGTGCCAGCAGCCGCAGACCGACCTTACCATACACTGAAGCTTTCTTT.

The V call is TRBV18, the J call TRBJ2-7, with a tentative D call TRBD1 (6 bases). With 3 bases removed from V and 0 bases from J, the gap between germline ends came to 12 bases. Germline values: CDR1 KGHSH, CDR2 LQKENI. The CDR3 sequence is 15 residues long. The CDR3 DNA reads TGTGCCAGCTCACCGGGGACACGTAGCTCCTACGAGCAGTACTTC. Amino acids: CASSPGTRSSYEQYF.